This T cell receptor (beta chain) was profiled in a study of blood T cell repertoires in COVID-19. At the level of the study: There were acute and convalescent COVID-19 samples, and they came from the United States, Italy and Spain. Nucleic acid was either cDNA or gDNA, and it came from T cells, B-cell-depleted T cells, or PBMCs.

J was trimmed by 11 bases and V by 3 bases; bases with no gene match: 10. CDR1 SGHTA and CDR2 FQGNSA come from the germline V gene. CDR3 length: 14 amino acids. As originally analysed: It was from reference gene primer amplification that nucleated cell counts were estimated. Measured with immunoSEQ multiplex PCR; TCRdb has only the in-frame clones, and not every one. V and J calls and clone size come straight from that table; D and trimming were deduced from the DNA. The table has roughly 230,000 clones, less than 85% seen once. This TCR was recovered from a woman over 75 with acute or convalescent COVID-19. The chain uses TRBV7-2 and TRBJ1-5, with 7 nucleotides matching TRBD1. The sample was peripheral blood. CDR3: CASSFTGVSESQHF. The CDR3 region has the DNA TGTGCCAGCAGCTTTACAGGGGTTTCGGAGTCCCAGCATTTT.